The sequence of this TCR beta chain was determined in a study of T-cell reconstitution after alpha-beta-depleted transplantation in children. This CDR3 spans 13 amino acids. The V end lost 5 bases, the J end lost 4 bases, and 11 bases lay between the germline ends. The authors prepared the TCRbeta library with unique molecular identifiers. TCRdb recomputed calls from the PCR reads with MiXCR, one row per CDR3 protein. The sample shows 670,000 or so distinct CDR3 sequences, less than 15% of them seen only once. This clonotype has more than one count but fewer than ten. The chain has TRBV12-3 or TRBV12-4 and TRBJ1-2; tentative D call: TRBD1 (6 bases). The sample consisted of PBMCs, taken before TCRalphabeta/CD19-depleted stem cell transplant. The sequence was collected from a girl aged 2 to 10 with congenital amegakaryocytic thrombocytopenia, due to receive a stem cell transplant. Written as DNA, the CDR3 is TGTGCCAGCAGTGATCGGGGGCCCTATGGCTACACCTTC. Its translation: CASSDRGPYGYTF.